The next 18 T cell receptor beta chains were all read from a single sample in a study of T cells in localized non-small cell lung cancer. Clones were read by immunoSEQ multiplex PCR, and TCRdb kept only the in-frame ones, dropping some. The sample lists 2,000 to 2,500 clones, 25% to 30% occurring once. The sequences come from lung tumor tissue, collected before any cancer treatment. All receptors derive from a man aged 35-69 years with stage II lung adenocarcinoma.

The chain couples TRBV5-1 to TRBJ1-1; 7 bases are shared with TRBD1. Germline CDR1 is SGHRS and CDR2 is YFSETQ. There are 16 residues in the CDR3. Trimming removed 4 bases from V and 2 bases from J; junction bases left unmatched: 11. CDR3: CASSGGQKDFNTEAFF. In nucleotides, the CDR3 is TGCGCCAGCAGCGGGGGACAGAAAGATTTCAACACTGAAGCTTTCTTT.

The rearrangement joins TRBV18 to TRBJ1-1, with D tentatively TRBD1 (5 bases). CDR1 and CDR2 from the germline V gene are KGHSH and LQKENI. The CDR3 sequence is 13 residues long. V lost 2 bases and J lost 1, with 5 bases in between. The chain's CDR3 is CASSPGGNTEAFF. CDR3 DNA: TGTGCCAGCTCACCAGGGGGGAACACTGAAGCTTTCTTT. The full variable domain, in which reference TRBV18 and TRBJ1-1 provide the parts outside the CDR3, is NAGVMQNPRHLVRRRGQEARLRCSPMKGHSHVYWYRQLPEEGLKFMVYLQKENIIDESGMPKERFSAEFPKEGPSILRIQQVVRGDSAAYFCASSPGGNTEAFFGQGTRLTVV.

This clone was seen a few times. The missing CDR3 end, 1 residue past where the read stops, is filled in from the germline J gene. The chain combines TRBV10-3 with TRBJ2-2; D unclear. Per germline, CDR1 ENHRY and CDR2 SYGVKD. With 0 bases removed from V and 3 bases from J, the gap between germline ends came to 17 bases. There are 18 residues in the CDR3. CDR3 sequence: CAISESLKWAEHTGELFF. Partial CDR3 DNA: TGTGCCATCAGTGAGTCGCTTAAGTGGGCGGAGCACACCGGGGAGCTGTTT.

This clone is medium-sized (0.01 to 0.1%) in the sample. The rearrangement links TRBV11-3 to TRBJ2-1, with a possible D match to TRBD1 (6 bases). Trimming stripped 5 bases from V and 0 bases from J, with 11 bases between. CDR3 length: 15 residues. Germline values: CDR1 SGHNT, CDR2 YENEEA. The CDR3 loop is CASSPSTGSYNEQFF. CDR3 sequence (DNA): TGTGCCAGCAGCCCATCGACAGGCTCCTACAATGAGCAGTTCTTC.

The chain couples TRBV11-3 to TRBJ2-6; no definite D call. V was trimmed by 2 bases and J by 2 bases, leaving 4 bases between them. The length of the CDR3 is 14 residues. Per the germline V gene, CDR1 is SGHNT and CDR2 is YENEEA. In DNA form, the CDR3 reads TGTGCCAGCAGCTTACTTCCTGGGGCCAACGTCCTGACTTTC. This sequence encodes CASSLLPGANVLTF.

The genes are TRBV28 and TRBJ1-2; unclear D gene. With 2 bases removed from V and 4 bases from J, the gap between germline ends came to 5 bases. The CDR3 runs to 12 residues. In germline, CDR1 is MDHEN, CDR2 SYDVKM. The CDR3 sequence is CASSLGSYGYTF. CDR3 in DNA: TGTGCCAGCAGTTTAGGGTCCTATGGCTACACCTTC.

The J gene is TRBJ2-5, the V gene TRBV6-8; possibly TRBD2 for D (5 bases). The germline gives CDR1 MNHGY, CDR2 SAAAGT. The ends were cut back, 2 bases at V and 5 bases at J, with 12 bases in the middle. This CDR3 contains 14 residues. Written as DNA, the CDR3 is TGTGCCAGCAGTTACCGGGGTAGCGTGGAGACCCAGTACTTC. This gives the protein CASSYRGSVETQYF.

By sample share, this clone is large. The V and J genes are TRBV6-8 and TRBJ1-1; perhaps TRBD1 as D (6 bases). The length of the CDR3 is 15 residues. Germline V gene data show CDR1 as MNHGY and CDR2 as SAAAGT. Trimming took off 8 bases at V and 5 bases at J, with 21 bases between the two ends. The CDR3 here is CASSQPSGAKTEAFF. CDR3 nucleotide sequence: TGTGCCAGCTCACAACCGTCGGGGGCGAAGACTGAAGCTTTCTTT.

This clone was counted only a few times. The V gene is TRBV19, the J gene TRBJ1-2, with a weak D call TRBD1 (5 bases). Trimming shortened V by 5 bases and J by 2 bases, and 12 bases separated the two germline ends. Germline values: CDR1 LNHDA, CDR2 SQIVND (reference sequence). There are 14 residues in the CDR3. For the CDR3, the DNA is TGTGCCAGTAGTTGGGGCAGAGGGAACTATGGCTACACCTTC. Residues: CASSWGRGNYGYTF.

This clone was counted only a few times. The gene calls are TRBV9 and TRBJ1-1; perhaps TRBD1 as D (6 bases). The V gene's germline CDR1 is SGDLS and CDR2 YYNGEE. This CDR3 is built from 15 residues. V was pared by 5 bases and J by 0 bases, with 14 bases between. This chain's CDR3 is CASSALDSLNTEAFF. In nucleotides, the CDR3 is TGTGCCAGCAGTGCTCTGGACAGTTTGAACACTGAAGCTTTCTTT.

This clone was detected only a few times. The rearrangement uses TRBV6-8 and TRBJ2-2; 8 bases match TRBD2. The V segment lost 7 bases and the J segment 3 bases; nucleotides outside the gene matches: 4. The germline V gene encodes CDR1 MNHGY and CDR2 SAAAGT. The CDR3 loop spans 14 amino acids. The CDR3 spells CASIGLAYTGELFF. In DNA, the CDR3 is TGTGCCAGCATTGGACTAGCCTACACCGGGGAGCTGTTTTTT.

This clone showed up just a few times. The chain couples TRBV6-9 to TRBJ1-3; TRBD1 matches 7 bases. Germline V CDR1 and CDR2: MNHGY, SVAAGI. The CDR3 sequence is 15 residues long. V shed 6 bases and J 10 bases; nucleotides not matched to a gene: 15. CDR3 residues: CASRLYTGVPGTIYF. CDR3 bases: TGTGCCAGCAGGTTATACACAGGGGTCCCCGGTACCATATATTTT.

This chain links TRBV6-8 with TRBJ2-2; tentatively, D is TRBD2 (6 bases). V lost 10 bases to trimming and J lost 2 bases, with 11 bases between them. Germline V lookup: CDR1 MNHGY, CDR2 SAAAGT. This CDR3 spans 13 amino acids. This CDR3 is CATRLDNTGELFF. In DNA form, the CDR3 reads TGTGCCACGCGACTAGATAACACCGGGGAGCTGTTTTTT.

The CDR3 is CAWSVLGGAFF. CDR3 sequence (DNA): TGTGCCTGGAGTGTCCTCGGAGGAGCTTTCTTT. This rearrangement joins TRBV30 to TRBJ1-1, with D unresolved. CDR1 GTSNPN and CDR2 SVGIG come from the germline V gene (reference sequence). V was shortened by 0 bases and J by 10 bases, with 9 bases between the two germline ends. CDR3 size: 11 residues.

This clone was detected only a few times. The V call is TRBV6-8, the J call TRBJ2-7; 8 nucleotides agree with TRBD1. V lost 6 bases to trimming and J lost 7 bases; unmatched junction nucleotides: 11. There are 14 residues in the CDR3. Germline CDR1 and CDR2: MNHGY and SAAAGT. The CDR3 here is CASRPGQDLREQYF. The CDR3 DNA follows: TGTGCCAGCAGGCCGGGACAGGACTTGAGGGAGCAGTACTTC.

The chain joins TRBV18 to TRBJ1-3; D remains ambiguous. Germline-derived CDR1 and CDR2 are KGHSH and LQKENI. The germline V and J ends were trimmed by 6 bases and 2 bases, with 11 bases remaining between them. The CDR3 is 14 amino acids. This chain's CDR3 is CASSPEGAGNTIYF. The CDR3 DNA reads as TGTGCCAGCTCGCCCGAGGGCGCTGGAAACACCATATATTTT.

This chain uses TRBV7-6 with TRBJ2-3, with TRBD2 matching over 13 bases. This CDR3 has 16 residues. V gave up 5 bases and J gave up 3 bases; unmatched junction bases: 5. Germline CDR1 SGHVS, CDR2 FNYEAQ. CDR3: CASSLTSGGVTDTQYF. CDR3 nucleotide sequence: TGTGCCAGCAGCCTAACTAGCGGGGGGGTAACAGATACGCAGTATTTT.

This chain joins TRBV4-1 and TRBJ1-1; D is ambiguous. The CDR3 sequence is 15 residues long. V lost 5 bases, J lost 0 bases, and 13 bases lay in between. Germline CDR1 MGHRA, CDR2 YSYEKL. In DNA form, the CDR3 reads TGCGCCAGCAGCTCCAACAGACTCATGAACACTGAAGCTTTCTTT. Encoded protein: CASSSNRLMNTEAFF.